Listed here are 12 T cell receptor beta chains from one sample, sequenced in a study of T cell changes during pregnancy in multiple sclerosis. The table came from immunoSEQ multiplex PCR; TCRdb's copy has only in-frame clones and leaves some out. The table lists over 40,000 clones, 90% to 95% of them singletons. The sample was peripheral blood, taken in the third trimester of pregnancy. The receptors stem from a female donor with multiple sclerosis, enrolled in a pregnancy study.

This chain uses TRBV2 with TRBJ1-5; TRBD1 agrees at 7 bases. Looked up from germline, CDR1 is SNHLY and CDR2 is FYNNEI. V lost 8 bases and J lost 0; bases outside the gene matches: 10. This CDR3 contains 16 residues. The CDR3 here is CASAPGGRYSNQPQHF. In DNA, the CDR3 is TGTGCCAGCGCCCCAGGGGGACGTTATAGCAATCAGCCCCAGCATTTT.

The chain links TRBV7-9 to TRBJ2-7; 8 bases are a match to TRBD2. The CDR3 sequence is 15 residues long. Germline assignment: CDR1 SEHNR and CDR2 FQNEAQ (reference sequence). V was clipped by 5 bases and J by 6 bases; unmatched bases: 12. CDR3 amino acids: CASSPIAGRGIEQYF. In nucleotides, the CDR3 is TGTGCCAGCAGCCCGATAGCGGGGAGGGGCATCGAGCAGTACTTC.

V is TRBV2 and J is TRBJ2-1; 10 nucleotides match TRBD2. Trimming cost V 8 bases and J 2 bases; bases outside gene matches: 0. The CDR3 extends over 13 amino acids. CDR1 SNHLY and CDR2 FYNNEI come from the germline V gene. Written as DNA, the CDR3 is TGTGCCAGCGGGACTAGCGCCTACAATGAGCAGTTCTTC. Its translation: CASGTSAYNEQFF.

The chain has TRBV7-2 and TRBJ2-2; D is perhaps TRBD2 (7 bases). V lost 5 bases and J 4 bases, leaving 20 bases between the germline ends. CDR1 and CDR2 (germline): SGHTA, FQGNSA. The CDR3 has 17 residues. CDR3 DNA sequence: TGTGCCAGCAGCCCGAGGACAGCGGGACCCCTCACCGGGGAGCTGTTTTTT. Translated, it gives CASSPRTAGPLTGELFF.

V is TRBV29-1 and J is TRBJ2-3; 15 bases align to TRBD2. V gave up 6 bases and J gave up 6 bases; unmatched junction bases: 7. From germline, CDR1 is SQVTM and CDR2 ANQGSEA. CDR3 size: 15 residues. The CDR3 here is CSVRTSGRASDTQYF. The CDR3 DNA sequence: TGCAGCGTGAGGACTAGCGGGAGGGCCAGCGATACGCAGTATTTT.

This chain uses TRBV4-1 with TRBJ2-7; 7 nucleotides line up with TRBD2. Germline lookup yields CDR1 MGHRA and CDR2 YSYEKL. The CDR3 runs 16 residues. V gave up 0 bases and J gave up 4 bases; unmatched junction bases: 9. For the CDR3, the DNA is TGCGCCAGCAGCCAAGAAAAAGCGGGACGAGGTTACGAGCAGTACTTC. It yields the protein CASSQEKAGRGYEQYF.

The J gene is TRBJ2-7, the V gene TRBV5-4; a weak D match, TRBD2 (5 bases). Germline CDR1 is SGHNT and CDR2 is YYREEE (reference sequence). The germline V and J ends were trimmed by 2 bases and 0 bases, with 15 bases remaining between them. This CDR3 has 16 residues. In nucleotides, the CDR3 is TGTGCCAGCAGCTTTGGAGGTGTCCCTCGCTCCTACGAGCAGTACTTC. The encoded protein is CASSFGGVPRSYEQYF.

The rearrangement uses TRBV25-1 and TRBJ1-6; D is uncertain. The V gene's germline CDR1 is MGHDK and CDR2 SYGVNS. The CDR3 runs 14 residues. Trimming cost V 5 bases and J 5 bases, with 10 bases left between them. Here the CDR3 reads CASSHGVNNSPLHF. In DNA, the CDR3 is TGTGCCAGCAGTCACGGAGTAAATAATTCACCCCTCCACTTT.

V usage is TRBV28 and J usage is TRBJ2-7, with a possible D match to TRBD2 (6 bases). The V and J ends lost 2 bases and 0 bases respectively, with 8 bases between them. Germline lookup yields CDR1 MDHEN and CDR2 SYDVKM. This CDR3 is built from 14 residues. CDR3: CASSLGGNSYEQYF. For the CDR3, the DNA is TGTGCCAGCAGTTTAGGAGGGAACTCCTACGAGCAGTACTTC.

The V and J genes are TRBV7-8 and TRBJ1-2; TRBD1 aligns across 7 bases. The CDR3 loop spans 13 amino acids. With 5 bases clipped from V and 4 bases from J, the junction kept 4 bases outside the gene matches. Germline-derived CDR1 and CDR2 are SGHVS and FQNEAQ. The chain's CDR3 is CASSQGTAYGYTF. Here the CDR3 DNA reads TGTGCCAGCAGCCAAGGGACAGCCTATGGCTACACCTTC.

As concerns this clone: One end of the junction does not line up with germline, which may come from a read error. The gene calls are TRBV7-2 and TRBJ2-7, with D maybe TRBD2 (6 bases). The length of the CDR3 is 12 residues. The germline V gene has CDR1 SGHTA and CDR2 FQGNSA. CDR3 bases: TGTGCCAGCAGCTTGGGCCGGGACTTTTCGGACTTC. Residues: CASSLGRDFSDF.

This sequence joins TRBV7-9 and TRBJ2-1, with 13 bases fitting TRBD2. The CDR3 length is 16 residues. With 3 bases clipped from V and 8 bases from J, the junction kept 7 bases outside the gene matches. Looked up from germline, CDR1 is SEHNR and CDR2 is FQNEAQ (reference sequence). The CDR3 loop is CASSFRRTSGGDEQFF. CDR3 in DNA: TGTGCCAGCAGCTTTCGTAGGACTAGCGGGGGCGATGAGCAGTTCTTC.